Below are 25 T cell receptor beta chains sequenced from a single sample in a study of blood T cells in healthy people across ages. It was with a sample-barcoded 5' primer and a J-beta primer mix that a second PCR of about 6 to 12 cycles was run. TCRdb fed the 5' RACE reads into MiXCR, producing one record per CDR3 protein. The sample lists roughly 1,700,000 distinct CDR3 sequences, roughly 27% occurring once. The source material was blood. These receptors came from a woman aged 25 to 39 in good health.

This clonotype was seen only a few times. The rearrangement uses TRBV20-1 and TRBJ2-1, with 7 bases matching TRBD2. CDR1 and CDR2 (germline): DFQATT, SNEGSKA (reference sequence). The J segment lost 7 bases and the V segment lost 2 bases, leaving 8 bases of the junction unmatched. This CDR3 has 14 amino acids. In DNA, the CDR3 is TGCAGTGCTAGACTAGCGGACCCCGGGAATGAGCAGTTCTTC. Residues: CSARLADPGNEQFF.

This clonotype appeared a few times. The V call is TRBV6-5, the J call TRBJ2-1; 9 bases are shared with TRBD1. Germline assignment: CDR1 MNHEY and CDR2 SVGAGI. With 5 bases clipped from V and 15 bases from J, the junction kept 14 bases outside the gene matches. The CDR3 is 14 residues long. CDR3 DNA sequence: TGTGCCAGCAGTCTGGACAGGGGAAATAAGGTTCGGTTCTTC. Protein sequence: CASSLDRGNKVRFF.

This chain connects TRBV5-1 to TRBJ1-1, with D tentatively TRBD1 (5 bases). Germline CDR1 is SGHRS and CDR2 is YFSETQ. The CDR3 sequence is 14 residues long. V dropped 6 bases and J dropped 1 base, with 13 bases sitting between them. The CDR3 is CASNGGGPNTEAFF. As DNA, the CDR3 is TGCGCCAGCAACGGGGGAGGTCCGAACACTGAAGCTTTCTTT.

This clonotype has only a few counts. The chain combines TRBV4-1 with TRBJ2-3; a possible D gene is TRBD2 (6 bases). The CDR3 spans 17 residues. Trimming stripped 8 bases from V and 2 bases from J, with 23 bases between. Germline assignment: CDR1 MGHRA and CDR2 YSYEKL. CDR3 region: CASGPGLRGSPTDTQYF. DNA of the CDR3: TGCGCCAGCGGTCCGGGTTTGCGGGGAAGTCCCACAGATACGCAGTATTTT.

To note about this clonotype: A much larger clone differs by one base, so this may be a read error. The V gene is TRBV27, the J gene TRBJ2-7; D might be TRBD1 (7 bases). CDR1 and CDR2 (germline): MNHEY, SMNVEV (reference sequence). The CDR3 extends over 13 amino acids. As DNA, the CDR3 is TGTGCCAACAGTTCAGGAGGGGGCCTCGAGCAGTACTTC. This codes for CANSSGGGLEQYF.

Ten or more counts support this clonotype. This chain joins TRBV7-2 and TRBJ2-3; D is ambiguous. Per germline, CDR1 SGHTA and CDR2 FQGNSA. V was cut by 2 bases and J by 2 bases, with 11 bases left in between. CDR3 size: 15 residues. The CDR3 nucleotides are TGTGCCAGCAGCTTAAGGCGCCTGGACACAGATACGCAGTATTTT. Translating gives CASSLRRLDTDTQYF.

A note on this clonotype: Sequence at one end of the junction differs from germline and may be a read error. V is TRBV3-1 and J is TRBJ1-4; D is perhaps TRBD1 (5 bases). Germline CDR1 LGHDT, CDR2 YNNKEL (reference sequence). CDR3 length: 14 residues. CDR3 loop: CASSLRQGDEKLCF. CDR3 nucleotides: TGTGCCAGCAGCCTCCGGCAGGGTGATGAAAAACTGTGTTTT. Drawing the rest from reference TRBV3-1 and TRBJ1-4, the complete variable domain is DTAVSQTPKYLVTQMGNDKSIKCEQNLGHDTMYWYKQDSKKFLKIMFSYNNKELIINETVPNRFSPKSPDKAHLNLHINSLELGDSAVYFCASSLRQGDEKLCFGSGTQLSVL.

This clonotype was seen a few times. The genes are TRBV29-1 and TRBJ1-4; tentatively, D is TRBD1 (6 bases). The CDR3 is 12 amino acids. V lost 4 bases and J 6 bases, leaving 9 bases between the germline ends. Germline assignment: CDR1 SQVTM and CDR2 ANQGSEA. The CDR3 coding sequence is TGCAGCGTTGCAGGGGACGATGAAAAACTGTTTTTT. This gives the protein CSVAGDDEKLFF.

The J gene is TRBJ2-1, the V gene TRBV16; a weak D match, TRBD2 (5 bases). This CDR3 spans 14 amino acids. The germline V and J ends were trimmed by 5 bases and 9 bases, with 17 bases remaining between them. Germline CDR1 KGHSY, CDR2 FQNENV. The CDR3 spells CASSKRSLGGEQFF. Here the CDR3 DNA reads TGTGCCAGCAGCAAGAGGTCCCTTGGAGGTGAGCAGTTCTTC.

Turning to this clonotype: It may be a read error: a sequence one base away is much more abundant. The chain employs TRBV3-1 and TRBJ2-4, with D perhaps assigned TRBD1 or TRBD2 (5 bases each). Germline V lookup: CDR1 LGHDT, CDR2 YNNKEL (reference sequence). The CDR3 consists of 16 residues. The CDR3 nucleotides are TGTGCCAGCAGCCAAGATGGGACCGCAGCCAAAAACATTCAGAACTTC. Translation: CASSQDGTAAKNIQNF.

The chain links TRBV4-3 to TRBJ2-2, with TRBD2 identical over 8 bases. Germline trimming cut 0 bases from V and 2 bases from J; bases unmatched to any gene: 2. Germline V gene data show CDR1 as LGHNA and CDR2 as YSLEER. The CDR3 sequence is 16 residues long. The CDR3 protein is CASSQELAANTGELFF. CDR3 sequence (DNA): TGCGCCAGCAGCCAAGAACTAGCGGCCAACACCGGGGAGCTGTTTTTT.

The chain joins TRBV12-3 or TRBV12-4 to TRBJ1-1; no reliable D call. The CDR3 extends over 14 amino acids. The V end was cut by 6 bases, the J end by 1 base, with 12 bases between. The CDR3 DNA follows: TGTGCCAGCAGGAAAACGGCGGGGAACACTGAAGCTTTCTTT. Its translation: CASRKTAGNTEAFF.

Turning to this clonotype: Relative to the germline gene, one junction end is altered; a read error may explain this. The chain recombines TRBV20-1 with TRBJ2-3, with TRBD1 identical over 10 bases. Germline CDR1 and CDR2: DFQATT and SNEGSKA (reference sequence). This CDR3 spans 14 amino acids. The CDR3 protein is CSAQDRGITYTQYF. In nucleotides, the CDR3 is TGCAGTGCTCAGGACAGGGGGATCACATATACGCAGTATTTT.

The sample holds many counts of this clonotype. The chain links TRBV7-2 to TRBJ2-5, with TRBD1 matching over 7 bases. The CDR3 is 14 residues long. V shed 1 base, J shed 3 bases, and the junction held 2 bases outside the gene matches. The germline V gene encodes CDR1 SGHTA and CDR2 FQGNSA. CDR3 residues: CASSLGDRKETQYF. The CDR3 nucleotides are TGTGCCAGCAGCTTAGGGGACAGAAAAGAGACCCAGTACTTC.

This clonotype was counted only a few times. The genes are TRBV2 and TRBJ1-2; possibly TRBD1 for D (6 bases). Germline V gene sequence: CDR1 SNHLY, CDR2 FYNNEI. The CDR3 spans 12 residues. The V and J ends lost 6 bases and 7 bases respectively, with 12 bases between them. CDR3: CASRAGVRGYTF. CDR3 DNA sequence: TGTGCCAGCAGAGCAGGGGTTCGTGGCTACACCTTC.

The V gene is TRBV5-1, the J gene TRBJ2-1, with a possible D match to TRBD2 (5 bases). The V end lost 3 bases, the J end lost 6 bases, and 16 bases lay between the germline ends. The CDR3 has 15 amino acids. Germline lookup yields CDR1 SGHRS and CDR2 YFSETQ. CDR3 DNA: TGCGCCAGCAGCTGGACTCCTGACTCCCCCAATGAGCAGTTCTTC. Amino acid sequence: CASSWTPDSPNEQFF.

The chain combines TRBV7-6 with TRBJ2-1; 7 nucleotides align to TRBD2. V was clipped by 5 bases and J by 9 bases; unmatched bases: 13. This CDR3 is built from 15 residues. Germline CDR1 and CDR2: SGHVS and FNYEAQ. The CDR3 region is CASSDSRGSPREQFF. The CDR3 nucleotides read TGTGCCAGCAGCGACTCACGCGGGAGTCCCCGTGAGCAGTTCTTC. Using reference TRBV7-6 and TRBJ2-1 for the parts outside the CDR3, the full variable domain is GAGVSQSPRYKVTKRGQDVALRCDPISGHVSLYWYRQALGQGPEFLTYFNYEAQQDKSGLPNDRFSAERPEGSISTLTIQRTEQRDSAMYRCASSDSRGSPREQFFGPGTRLTVL.

A remark on this clonotype: Germline and junction disagree at one end, which may indicate a read error. The chain carries TRBV7-7 and TRBJ2-6; 7 bases fit TRBD1. Per the germline V gene, CDR1 is SSHAT and CDR2 is FNYEAQ (reference sequence). This CDR3 has 13 amino acids. CDR3 bases: TGTGCCAGCGGGACAGCTGGGGCCAACGTCCGGACTTTC. Protein product: CASGTAGANVRTF.

This clonotype was observed at least ten times. CDR3 sequence: CAISPGTSRATQYF. The DNA of the CDR3 is TGTGCCATCAGTCCCGGGACTAGTCGAGCTACGCAGTATTTT. The chain carries TRBV10-3 and TRBJ2-3; 8 bases agree with TRBD2. Germline V gene lookup returns CDR1 ENHRY and CDR2 SYGVKD. The CDR3 has 14 amino acids. The J segment lost 8 bases and the V segment lost 5 bases, leaving 9 bases of the junction unmatched.

This clonotype was picked up many times. The V gene is TRBV6-6, the J gene TRBJ2-4; D unclear. The germline V and J ends were trimmed by 0 bases and 0 bases, with 12 bases remaining between them. Germline CDR1 MNHNY, CDR2 SVGAGI (reference sequence). The CDR3 runs 17 residues. The CDR3 DNA reads as TGTGCCAGCAGTTACTCGAATCCCGGAATAGCCAAAAACATTCAGTACTTC. Translation: CASSYSNPGIAKNIQYF.

The J gene is TRBJ2-1, the V gene TRBV20-1; 8 bases line up with TRBD2. This CDR3 is 16 amino acids long. V lost 5 bases, J lost 4 bases, and 13 bases stayed unmatched. The V gene's germline CDR1 is DFQATT and CDR2 SNEGSKA (reference sequence). The CDR3 DNA reads TGCAGTGCTCCCGACCCTATTAGCGGGGTATACAATGAGCAGTTCTTC. This translates into CSAPDPISGVYNEQFF.

This chain connects TRBV16 to TRBJ2-5, with a tentative D call TRBD2 (5 bases). The DNA matches TRBJ2-7 better at its end, which makes the J call doubtful. CDR1 is KGHSY, CDR2 FQNENV, per germline. CDR3 length equals 14 residues. CDR3 sequence: CASSQSWVGVEQYF. The CDR3 nucleotides read TGTGCCAGCAGCCAATCATGGGTCGGGGTCGAGCAGTACTTC.

As DNA, the CDR3 is TGTGCCAGCAGCCAAGACGCCTTTTTTTACGAGCAGTACTTC. The encoded protein is CASSQDAFFYEQYF. The chain carries TRBV3-1 and TRBJ2-7; no reliable D call. V was clipped by 0 bases and J by 4 bases, with 10 bases between them. Germline CDR1 is LGHDT and CDR2 is YNNKEL (reference sequence). The CDR3 extends over 14 amino acids.

V is TRBV9 and J is TRBJ1-2; the match to TRBD1 covers 7 bases. Germline V gene data show CDR1 as SGDLS and CDR2 as YYNGEE. The CDR3 loop spans 19 amino acids. J lost 2 bases, V lost 0 bases, and 16 bases had no gene match. The CDR3 region is CASSVDYKTGYGWNYGYTF. The CDR3 DNA is TGTGCCAGCAGCGTAGATTATAAGACAGGGTATGGATGGAACTATGGCTACACCTTC.

The CDR3 coding sequence is TGCAGCGTTGAAGGGTCGAGGGGGCGCGATGGCTACACCTTC. It encodes CSVEGSRGRDGYTF. The rearrangement uses TRBV29-1 and TRBJ1-2; 7 positions match TRBD1. The CDR3 loop spans 14 amino acids. Germline assignment: CDR1 SQVTM and CDR2 ANQGSEA. V shed 1 base and J 6 bases; nucleotides not matched to a gene: 8.